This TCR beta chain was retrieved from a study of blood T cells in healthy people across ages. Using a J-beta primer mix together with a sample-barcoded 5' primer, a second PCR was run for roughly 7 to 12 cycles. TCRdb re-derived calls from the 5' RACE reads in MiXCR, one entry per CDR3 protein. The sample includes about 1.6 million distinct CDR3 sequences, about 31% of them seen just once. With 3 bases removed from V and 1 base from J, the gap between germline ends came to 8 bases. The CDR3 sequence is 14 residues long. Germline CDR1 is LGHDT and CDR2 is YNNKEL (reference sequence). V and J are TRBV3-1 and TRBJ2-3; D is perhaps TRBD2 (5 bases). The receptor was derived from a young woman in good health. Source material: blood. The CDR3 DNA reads TGTGCCAGCAGCCATACTAGACGCACAGATACGCAGTATTTT. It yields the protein CASSHTRRTDTQYF.